Listed here is a single T cell receptor beta chain. The data are from a study of cytomegalovirus exposure and HLA in healthy donors. Vbeta (60) and Jbeta (13) primers were used in the PCR. Generated by immunoSEQ multiplex PCR, the TCRdb table keeps only in-frame clones and is missing some. The sample has 150,000 or so clones; approximately 80% are singletons. Trimming left V 3 bases short and J 4 bases short, with 13 bases between. Looked up from germline, CDR1 is SGDLS and CDR2 is YYNGEE. CDR3 length equals 14 residues. Specimen: PBMCs. This TCR derives from a man between 18 and 35 years old in good health and CMV-seropositive. The chain combines TRBV9 with TRBJ2-5; TRBD1 is a possible D gene (6 bases). The CDR3 DNA follows: TGTGCCAGCAGCGAAACAGGGTGGGGAGAGACCCAGTACTTC. Translating gives CASSETGWGETQYF.